These 28 T cell receptor beta chains came from one sample sequenced in a study of blood T cell repertoires in COVID-19. Profiled with immunoSEQ multiplex PCR; TCRdb holds only in-frame clones, not every one. The repertoire consists of about 200,000 clones, with roughly 86% occurring once and the leading ten covering 3.5% to 4.5%. Sequencing was done on a sample of PBMCs or T cells enriched from blood (not recorded which). The origin of the receptors is a woman in her thirties with acute COVID-19.

The chain is built from TRBV5-1 and TRBJ1-2, with D possibly TRBD1 on 5 matching bases. The CDR3 length is 14 residues. Germline V gene lookup returns CDR1 SGHRS and CDR2 YFSETQ. The V and J ends lost 4 bases and 1 base respectively, with 11 bases between them. The CDR3 DNA follows: TGCGCCAGCAGCCCCCTGGACAATAACTATGGCTACACCTTC. It codes for CASSPLDNNYGYTF.

The rearrangement uses TRBV7-2 and TRBJ1-3; D call uncertain. V lost 2 bases and J lost 0, with 11 bases in between. Germline loops: CDR1 SGHTA, CDR2 FQGNSA. This CDR3 has 16 amino acids. The CDR3 DNA is TGTGCCAGCAGCTTATCCCAGGCAGGCTCTGGAAACACCATATATTTT. It yields the protein CASSLSQAGSGNTIYF.

The chain is built from TRBV5-1 and TRBJ2-1, with 8 bases fitting TRBD2. CDR3 length: 13 amino acids. V lost 7 bases, J lost 4 bases, and 4 bases stayed unmatched. The germline V gene encodes CDR1 SGHRS and CDR2 YFSETQ. CDR3 in amino acids: CASFKREYNEQFF. The CDR3, as DNA: TGCGCCAGCTTTAAGCGGGAGTACAATGAGCAGTTCTTC. The complete variable domain, with remaining parts taken from reference TRBV5-1 and TRBJ2-1, reads KAGVTQTPRYLIKTRGQQVTLSCSPISGHRSVSWYQQTPGQGLQFLFEYFSETQRNKGNFPGRFSGRQFSNSRSEMNVSTLELGDSALYLCASFKREYNEQFFGPGTRLTVL.

This rearrangement joins TRBV6-1 to TRBJ1-1; D ambiguous. The CDR3 runs to 13 residues. V shed 2 bases and J shed 11 bases, with 15 bases lying between them. Germline CDR1 is MNHNS and CDR2 is SASEGT. The CDR3 coding sequence is TGTGCCAGCAGTGAAAGATCGGGATTCCTGGCTTTCTTT. This codes for CASSERSGFLAFF.

The chain carries TRBV9 and TRBJ2-1; tentative D call: TRBD2 (6 bases). The germline V gene has CDR1 SGDLS and CDR2 YYNGEE. This CDR3 comprises 15 residues. Trimming left V 1 base short and J 4 bases short, with 12 bases between. CDR3 loop: CASSVFAGLYNEQFF. CDR3 nucleotides: TGTGCCAGCAGCGTATTCGCGGGACTGTACAATGAGCAGTTCTTC.

This clone was seen only once. CDR3 sequence: CASSLSPAADTQYF. The CDR3 bases are TGTGCCAGCAGCCTCAGCCCAGCAGCGGATACGCAGTATTTT. The chain uses TRBV9 and TRBJ2-3; D is ambiguous. The CDR3 sequence is 14 residues long. The V gene's germline CDR1 is SGDLS and CDR2 YYNGEE. V lost 4 bases to trimming and J lost 6 bases, with 15 bases between them.

This clone was picked up a small number of times. The V call is TRBV19, the J call TRBJ1-2; a weak D match, TRBD1 (5 bases). V was cut by 3 bases and J by 4 bases, with 12 bases left in between. This CDR3 has 14 amino acids. CDR1 and CDR2 (germline): LNHDA, SQIVND (reference sequence). The CDR3 DNA reads as TGTGCCAGTAGTATTGGCAGGGCGAGCTATGGCTACACCTTC. Protein sequence: CASSIGRASYGYTF.

This sequence joins TRBV6-5 and TRBJ2-7; tentative D call: TRBD1 (5 bases). The CDR3 is 15 amino acids. Germline CDR1 reads MNHEY; CDR2 reads SVGAGI. Trimming shortened V by 6 bases and J by 2 bases, and 17 bases separated the two germline ends. CDR3 in amino acids: CASSDPGLPAYEQYF. CDR3 in DNA: TGTGCCAGCAGCGATCCAGGGTTACCGGCCTACGAGCAGTACTTC.

This rearrangement joins TRBV30 to TRBJ1-6; 10 bases are shared with TRBD1. The CDR3 has 13 residues. Trimming at V came to 5 bases and at J to 10 bases, leaving 5 bases not matched to a gene. Per the germline V gene, CDR1 is GTSNPN and CDR2 is SVGIG (reference sequence). CDR3 coding DNA: TGTGCCTGGGGCTGGGACAGGGGATCACCCCTCCACTTT. It yields the protein CAWGWDRGSPLHF.

The chain links TRBV27 to TRBJ2-7; weak D call: TRBD1 (6 bases). Germline loops: CDR1 MNHEY, CDR2 SMNVEV (reference sequence). This CDR3 is 14 amino acids long. Trimming removed 5 bases at V and 2 bases at J, with 13 bases between. The CDR3 loop is CASSPLRGTYEQYF. The CDR3 region has the DNA TGTGCCAGCAGTCCCCTAAGGGGGACCTACGAGCAGTACTTC.

The J gene is TRBJ1-2, the V gene TRBV4-1; TRBD1 matches at 12 bases. Per the germline V gene, CDR1 is MGHRA and CDR2 is YSYEKL. The CDR3 extends over 18 amino acids. The V segment lost 4 bases and the J segment 6 bases; nucleotides outside the gene matches: 15. CDR3 protein: CASSPRSLWGQGAHGYTF. For the CDR3, the DNA is TGCGCCAGCAGCCCAAGATCCCTGTGGGGACAGGGGGCTCATGGCTACACCTTC.

This clone was seen at least ten times. The chain couples TRBV7-3 to TRBJ1-1, with 8 bases aligning to TRBD1. The CDR3 runs 13 residues. Germline V gives CDR1 SGHTA, CDR2 FQGTGA. V shed 2 bases and J 8 bases; nucleotides not matched to a gene: 4. CDR3 in DNA: TGTGCCAGCAGCTTAGCAGGGGGCAGGGAAGCTTTCTTT. Translating gives CASSLAGGREAFF.

This rearrangement joins TRBV6-5 to TRBJ2-3; 8 bases are a match to TRBD2. This CDR3 spans 15 amino acids. Per the germline V gene, CDR1 is MNHEY and CDR2 is SVGAGI. With 5 bases clipped from V and 4 bases from J, the junction kept 8 bases outside the gene matches. The CDR3 coding sequence is TGTGCCAGCAGTCCGGGACTAGTCATAGCAGATACGCAGTATTTT. Translating it yields CASSPGLVIADTQYF.

The rearrangement joins TRBV5-1 to TRBJ2-7, with D perhaps matching TRBD1 (6 bases). V was cut by 1 base and J by 3 bases, with 14 bases left in between. CDR3 length: 15 amino acids. CDR1 SGHRS and CDR2 YFSETQ come from the germline V gene. The CDR3 region is CASSLNRVVVYEQYF. The DNA of the CDR3 is TGCGCCAGCAGCTTGAACAGGGTTGTAGTCTACGAGCAGTACTTC.

The chain is built from TRBV7-9 and TRBJ2-7; D possibly corresponds to TRBD1 (6 bases). Trimming pared 2 bases from V and 4 bases from J, leaving 9 bases between. Germline V gene lookup returns CDR1 SEHNR and CDR2 FQNEAQ (reference sequence). CDR3 length: 13 amino acids. The chain's CDR3 is CASSLNQGYEQYF. As DNA, the CDR3 is TGTGCCAGCAGCTTAAACCAGGGGTACGAGCAGTACTTC.

This chain joins TRBV5-6 and TRBJ2-7; the match to TRBD2 covers 12 bases. The germline CDR1 and CDR2 sequences are SGHDT and YYEEEE. The V and J ends lost 5 bases and 1 base, in that order; junction bases with no gene match: 4. CDR3 size: 15 residues. CDR3 region: CASSTLAGGSYEQYF. The CDR3 region has the DNA TGTGCCAGCAGTACACTAGCGGGGGGTTCCTACGAGCAGTACTTC.

The chain links TRBV19 to TRBJ1-1, with 9 bases that match TRBD1. The CDR3 has 13 amino acids. After removal of 8 bases from V and 1 base from J, the junction contained 2 bases not matched to a gene. The germline V gene has CDR1 LNHDA and CDR2 SQIVND (reference sequence). The CDR3 is CASQQGANTEAFF. CDR3 DNA sequence: TGTGCCAGTCAACAGGGGGCGAACACTGAAGCTTTCTTT.

The chain carries TRBV6-4 and TRBJ2-1; the D gene is possibly TRBD2 (6 bases). Germline V gives CDR1 MRHNA, CDR2 SNTAGT. The CDR3 is 14 residues long. V lost 3 bases to trimming and J lost 9 bases, with 15 bases between them. The chain's CDR3 is CASSEEGEGAEQFF. The CDR3 DNA is TGTGCCAGCAGTGAGGAGGGTGAGGGTGCTGAGCAGTTCTTC.

The CDR3 sequence is CASSVGLDSSTDTQYF. The DNA of the CDR3 is TGTGCCAGCAGCGTCGGGTTAGACTCTAGCACAGATACGCAGTATTTT. V is TRBV9 and J is TRBJ2-3; D ambiguous. This CDR3 has 16 amino acids. V was trimmed by 2 bases and J by 0 bases, leaving 13 bases between them. Germline V gene data show CDR1 as SGDLS and CDR2 as YYNGEE.

V gene TRBV19 combines with J gene TRBJ1-1; D gene ambiguous. The CDR3 spans 13 residues. The V gene lost 3 bases and the J gene lost 5 bases, with 10 bases spanning the gap. The germline CDR1 and CDR2 sequences are LNHDA and SQIVND (reference sequence). The CDR3 region is CASSMGSGTEAFF. CDR3 nucleotides: TGTGCCAGTAGTATGGGTAGCGGAACTGAAGCTTTCTTT.

CDR3 residues: CASSLSLTSGGSYEQYF. For the CDR3, the DNA is TGTGCCAGCAGCTTAAGCCTGACTAGCGGGGGATCCTACGAGCAGTACTTC. The chain joins TRBV7-9 to TRBJ2-7, with 12 bases that match TRBD2. Germline loops: CDR1 SEHNR, CDR2 FQNEAQ (reference sequence). The J segment lost 1 base and the V segment lost 2 bases, leaving 6 bases of the junction unmatched. The CDR3 contains 17 residues.

In nucleotides, the CDR3 is TGTGCCAGCAGTTACTTACCCGGGGGATACACAGATACGCAGTATTTT. It translates to CASSYLPGGYTDTQYF. The chain recombines TRBV6-5 with TRBJ2-3, with a tentative D call TRBD2 (6 bases). Germline V CDR1 and CDR2: MNHEY, SVGAGI. Trimming shortened V by 1 base and J by 2 bases, and 13 bases separated the two germline ends. This CDR3 has 16 residues.

This rearrangement joins TRBV6-5 to TRBJ2-5; 12 positions match TRBD1. The V and J ends lost 4 bases and 7 bases, in that order; junction bases with no gene match: 10. The CDR3 sequence is 16 residues long. Germline V gene lookup returns CDR1 MNHEY and CDR2 SVGAGI. In nucleotides, the CDR3 is TGTGCCAGCAGTTTTGGGGGACAGGGGGCGTTCACGACCCAGTACTTC. Translated, it gives CASSFGGQGAFTTQYF.

The chain joins TRBV5-5 to TRBJ2-7; D remains ambiguous. Germline V gene sequence: CDR1 SGHKS, CDR2 YYEKEE (reference sequence). Trimming took off 0 bases at V and 3 bases at J, with 7 bases between the two ends. The CDR3 spans 13 residues. CDR3: CASSLGRIYEQYF. Written as DNA, the CDR3 is TGTGCCAGCAGCTTGGGGCGGATCTACGAGCAGTACTTC.

The chain has TRBV18 and TRBJ1-1, with 11 bases matching TRBD1. Germline lookup yields CDR1 KGHSH and CDR2 LQKENI. The CDR3 loop spans 18 amino acids. V dropped 4 bases and J dropped 7; count of bases not matched to a gene: 17. CDR3 nucleotides: TGTGCCAGCTCACTACAAAACGGACAGGGGGCGGGTCAGATTGAAGCTTTCTTT. Its protein is CASSLQNGQGAGQIEAFF.

This chain links TRBV12-3 or TRBV12-4 with TRBJ2-5, with a tentative D call TRBD2 (6 bases). V shed 7 bases and J shed 5 bases, with 11 bases lying between them. This CDR3 region has 12 residues. The CDR3 DNA reads as TGTGCCAGCAAGACTAGTTTGGAGACCCAGTACTTC. Translation gives CASKTSLETQYF.

This chain uses TRBV4-1 with TRBJ2-1; TRBD1 matches at 10 bases. In germline, CDR1 is MGHRA, CDR2 YSYEKL. V dropped 1 base and J dropped 6; count of bases not matched to a gene: 0. There are 14 residues in the CDR3. The CDR3 region is CASSQGTGGNEQFF. CDR3 in DNA: TGCGCCAGCAGCCAAGGGACAGGGGGCAATGAGCAGTTCTTC.

The J gene is TRBJ1-1, the V gene TRBV7-2, with D perhaps matching TRBD1 (5 bases). Germline CDR1 and CDR2: SGHTA and FQGNSA. Between the trimmed V and J ends, which lost 4 bases and 2 bases, there was a span of 8 bases. The CDR3 is made up of 13 amino acids. The CDR3 DNA reads as TGTGCCAGCAGCTCGACAGTAAACACTGAAGCTTTCTTT. Translated: CASSSTVNTEAFF.